This TCR beta chain was profiled in a study of siplizumab effects on memory and regulatory T cells. General observations from the study: An assignable phenotype, naive or memory, was missing from roughly 86-96% of proliferating CD4+ or CD8+ clones. The mapping of alloreactive clones to unstimulated subsets covered only a minor fraction of them. A major contribution to the alloresponse seemed to be made by naive T cells, which seemed more diverse than memory cells. In siplizumab cultures, the suppressive function of proliferating Tregs remained unconfirmed.

This clone has only one observation. Its antigen is not identified. The V gene's germline CDR1 is LGHNA and CDR2 YNFKEQ. V dropped 3 bases and J dropped 1 base, with 11 bases sitting between them. The length of the CDR3 is 15 residues. TCRdb's copy holds only in-frame clones and misses some; the assay was immunoSEQ multiplex PCR. The sample has 65,000 to 85,000 clones; roughly 93% are singletons. This receptor was taken from a human donor in good health. The gene calls are TRBV4-2 and TRBJ2-3, with TRBD2 as a possible D gene (5 bases). The sample comprised CD8+ T cells sorted from blood. In DNA, the CDR3 is TGTGCCAGCAGCCAGGCGGGTCTAGGCACAGATACGCAGTATTTT. Translation gives CASSQAGLGTDTQYF.